Detailed here is one T cell receptor (beta chain). The record originates from a study of regulatory T cells in long-lasting Graves disease. Researchers made TCR beta libraries by using iRepertoire HTBI primers and running Arm-PCR on CDR3 regions. MiXCR, applied by TCRdb to the multiplex PCR reads, yields one record per CDR3 protein. This table holds 350,000 to 500,000 distinct CDR3 sequences, less than 20% found once. The CDR3 has 18 residues. From germline, CDR1 is WNHNN and CDR2 SYGVQD (reference sequence). J gave up 0 bases and V 3 bases, and 8 bases lay outside the gene matches. As for time point: newly diagnosed GD, antithyroid drugs for less than 3 months. Following extraction of RNA from PBMCs, that RNA was used to make the TCR library. The same sample was also used in a study of T cells in Graves' hyperthyroidism and ophthalmopathy. That paper adds: Exclusion criteria comprised uncontrolled infection, other autoimmune disease, pregnancy or lactation. With the HTBI primer set, the TCR CDR3 went through a first round of RT-PCR.

V is TRBV10-1 and J is TRBJ2-6; 7 bases are a match to TRBD1. Sequencing used peripheral blood mononuclear cells (PBMCs), obtained at new diagnosis, from a patient treated with antithyroid drugs. The source is a woman aged 18-29 years with Graves disease. For the CDR3, the DNA is TGCGCCAGCAGTGACCCGATACAGGGGATCTCTGGGGCCAACGTCCTGACTTTC. Its protein product is CASSDPIQGISGANVLTF.